One and the same sample provided the 11 T cell receptor beta chains below, sequenced in a study of shared clonotypes between healthy human individuals. Profiling relied on immunoSEQ multiplex PCR, and the TCRdb table lists in-frame clones only, not all of them. The table records roughly 510,000 clones, 75% to 80% of them present only once. Sequenced sample: PBMCs. These receptor sequences come from a woman in her 40s in good health. Some clones in this sample may be carry-over from other donors' samples.

The sample holds a few counts of this clone. The same CDR3 is also encoded by other DNA sequences in this sample. This rearrangement joins TRBV28 to TRBJ1-1; D perhaps matches TRBD1 (5 bases). The CDR3 runs to 12 residues. Germline CDR1 MDHEN, CDR2 SYDVKM. V was pared by 11 bases and J by 1 base, with 11 bases between. This chain's CDR3 is CASKTGNTEAFF. The DNA for the CDR3 is TGTGCCTCCAAAACAGGGAACACTGAAGCTTTCTTT.

Regarding this clone: A much larger clonotype is one base distant, so this may be a read error. The chain recombines TRBV7-9 with TRBJ2-3; the match to TRBD2 covers 12 bases. CDR1 is SEHNR, CDR2 FQNEAQ, per germline (reference sequence). The CDR3 has 18 residues. The CDR3 coding sequence is TGTGCCGGCAGCTTAGTACTAGCGGGAGGTGCTAGCACAGATACGCAGTATTTT. This gives the protein CAGSLVLAGGASTDTQYF.

The gene calls are TRBV7-9 and TRBJ1-5, with 9 bases identical to TRBD1. V shed 4 bases and J 4 bases; nucleotides not matched to a gene: 5. This CDR3 has 15 residues. Per the germline V gene, CDR1 is SEHNR and CDR2 is FQNEAQ (reference sequence). CDR3 DNA sequence: TGTGCCAGCAGCTCGATCGGGACAGGGAATCAGCCCCAGCATTTT. Translating gives CASSSIGTGNQPQHF.

The rearrangement joins TRBV11-3 to TRBJ2-1, with no clear D. The CDR3 loop spans 12 amino acids. V was clipped by 3 bases and J by 6 bases, with 6 bases between them. Germline assignment: CDR1 SGHNT and CDR2 YENEEA. DNA for the CDR3: TGTGCCAGCAGCTTCTCCGCCAATGAGCAGTTCTTC. It codes for CASSFSANEQFF.

The V gene is TRBV2, the J gene TRBJ2-1, with TRBD1 identical over 8 bases. V shed 7 bases and J 6 bases; nucleotides not matched to a gene: 8. Germline V CDR1 and CDR2: SNHLY, FYNNEI. The CDR3 covers 14 residues. CDR3 DNA: TGTGCCAGCACCAAGGACAGGGATCTCAATGAGCAGTTCTTC. Translated, it gives CASTKDRDLNEQFF.

The rearrangement links TRBV9 to TRBJ2-2, with a possible D match to TRBD2 (6 bases). The CDR3 loop spans 14 amino acids. Germline V lookup: CDR1 SGDLS, CDR2 YYNGEE. V was trimmed by 7 bases and J by 0 bases, leaving 10 bases between them. CDR3 coding DNA: TGTGCCAGCGGCGGGGTCGCGAACACCGGGGAGCTGTTTTTT. Translated: CASGGVANTGELFF.

This clone was seen only a few times. This chain links TRBV7-9 with TRBJ2-1, with 7 bases matching TRBD2. Germline V lookup: CDR1 SEHNR, CDR2 FQNEAQ (reference sequence). J gave up 5 bases and V 4 bases, and 2 bases lay outside the gene matches. The CDR3 has 13 amino acids. The CDR3: CASSWGLNNEQFF. For the CDR3, the DNA is TGTGCCAGCAGCTGGGGACTAAACAATGAGCAGTTCTTC.

This clone occurred once. V is TRBV5-6 and J is TRBJ2-3; unclear D gene. The CDR3 consists of 15 residues. V was pared by 0 bases and J by 0 bases, with 8 bases between. CDR1 is SGHDT, CDR2 YYEEEE, per germline. CDR3 nucleotides: TGTGCCAGCAGCTTGGTGGCGGCTAGCACAGATACGCAGTATTTT. It is translated as CASSLVAASTDTQYF.

This chain links TRBV5-1 with TRBJ2-3; a weak D match, TRBD1 (6 bases). The CDR3 runs 16 residues. With 1 base removed from V and 5 bases from J, the gap between germline ends came to 17 bases. Germline loops: CDR1 SGHRS, CDR2 YFSETQ. In DNA form, the CDR3 reads TGCGCCAGCAGCTTGACAAGACAGGATCTCGGAGATACGCAGTATTTT. This sequence encodes CASSLTRQDLGDTQYF.

This clone came up a few times. The rearrangement links TRBV30 to TRBJ2-7, with D unclear. Trimming removed 2 bases from V and 3 bases from J, with 11 bases in between. Germline V lookup: CDR1 GTSNPN, CDR2 SVGIG (reference sequence). This CDR3 comprises 13 residues. CDR3 amino acids: CAWSSGSYYEQYF. Written as DNA, the CDR3 is TGTGCCTGGAGTTCCGGCAGTTACTACGAGCAGTACTTC.

Remarks on this clone: This same CDR3 is encoded by further DNA sequences in the sample. The chain is built from TRBV5-1 and TRBJ2-1; D remains ambiguous. Germline V gene sequence: CDR1 SGHRS, CDR2 YFSETQ. CDR3 size: 13 residues. Trimming cost V 3 bases and J 0 bases, with 4 bases left between them. In nucleotides, the CDR3 is TGCGCCAGCAGCTGGGACTCCTACAATGAGCAGTTCTTC. It translates to CASSWDSYNEQFF.